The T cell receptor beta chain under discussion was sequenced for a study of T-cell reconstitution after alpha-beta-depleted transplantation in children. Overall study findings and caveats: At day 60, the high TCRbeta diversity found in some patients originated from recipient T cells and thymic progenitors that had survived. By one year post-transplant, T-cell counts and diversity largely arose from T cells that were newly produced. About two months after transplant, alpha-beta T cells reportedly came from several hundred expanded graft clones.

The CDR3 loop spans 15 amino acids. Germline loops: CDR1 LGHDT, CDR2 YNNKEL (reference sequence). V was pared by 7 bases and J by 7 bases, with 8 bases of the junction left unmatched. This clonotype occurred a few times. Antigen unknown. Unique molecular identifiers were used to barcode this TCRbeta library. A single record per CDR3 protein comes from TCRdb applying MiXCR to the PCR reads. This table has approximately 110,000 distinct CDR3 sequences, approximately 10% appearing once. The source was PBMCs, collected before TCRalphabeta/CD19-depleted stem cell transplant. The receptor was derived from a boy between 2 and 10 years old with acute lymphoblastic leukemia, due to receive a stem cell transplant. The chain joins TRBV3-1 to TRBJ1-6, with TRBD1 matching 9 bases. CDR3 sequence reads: CASNIGTGSNSPLHF. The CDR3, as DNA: TGTGCCAGCAACATCGGGACAGGGTCAAATTCACCCCTCCACTTT. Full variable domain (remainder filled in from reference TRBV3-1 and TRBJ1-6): DTAVSQTPKYLVTQMGNDKSIKCEQNLGHDTMYWYKQDSKKFLKIMFSYNNKELIINETVPNRFSPKSPDKAHLNLHINSLELGDSAVYFCASNIGTGSNSPLHFGNGTRLTVT.